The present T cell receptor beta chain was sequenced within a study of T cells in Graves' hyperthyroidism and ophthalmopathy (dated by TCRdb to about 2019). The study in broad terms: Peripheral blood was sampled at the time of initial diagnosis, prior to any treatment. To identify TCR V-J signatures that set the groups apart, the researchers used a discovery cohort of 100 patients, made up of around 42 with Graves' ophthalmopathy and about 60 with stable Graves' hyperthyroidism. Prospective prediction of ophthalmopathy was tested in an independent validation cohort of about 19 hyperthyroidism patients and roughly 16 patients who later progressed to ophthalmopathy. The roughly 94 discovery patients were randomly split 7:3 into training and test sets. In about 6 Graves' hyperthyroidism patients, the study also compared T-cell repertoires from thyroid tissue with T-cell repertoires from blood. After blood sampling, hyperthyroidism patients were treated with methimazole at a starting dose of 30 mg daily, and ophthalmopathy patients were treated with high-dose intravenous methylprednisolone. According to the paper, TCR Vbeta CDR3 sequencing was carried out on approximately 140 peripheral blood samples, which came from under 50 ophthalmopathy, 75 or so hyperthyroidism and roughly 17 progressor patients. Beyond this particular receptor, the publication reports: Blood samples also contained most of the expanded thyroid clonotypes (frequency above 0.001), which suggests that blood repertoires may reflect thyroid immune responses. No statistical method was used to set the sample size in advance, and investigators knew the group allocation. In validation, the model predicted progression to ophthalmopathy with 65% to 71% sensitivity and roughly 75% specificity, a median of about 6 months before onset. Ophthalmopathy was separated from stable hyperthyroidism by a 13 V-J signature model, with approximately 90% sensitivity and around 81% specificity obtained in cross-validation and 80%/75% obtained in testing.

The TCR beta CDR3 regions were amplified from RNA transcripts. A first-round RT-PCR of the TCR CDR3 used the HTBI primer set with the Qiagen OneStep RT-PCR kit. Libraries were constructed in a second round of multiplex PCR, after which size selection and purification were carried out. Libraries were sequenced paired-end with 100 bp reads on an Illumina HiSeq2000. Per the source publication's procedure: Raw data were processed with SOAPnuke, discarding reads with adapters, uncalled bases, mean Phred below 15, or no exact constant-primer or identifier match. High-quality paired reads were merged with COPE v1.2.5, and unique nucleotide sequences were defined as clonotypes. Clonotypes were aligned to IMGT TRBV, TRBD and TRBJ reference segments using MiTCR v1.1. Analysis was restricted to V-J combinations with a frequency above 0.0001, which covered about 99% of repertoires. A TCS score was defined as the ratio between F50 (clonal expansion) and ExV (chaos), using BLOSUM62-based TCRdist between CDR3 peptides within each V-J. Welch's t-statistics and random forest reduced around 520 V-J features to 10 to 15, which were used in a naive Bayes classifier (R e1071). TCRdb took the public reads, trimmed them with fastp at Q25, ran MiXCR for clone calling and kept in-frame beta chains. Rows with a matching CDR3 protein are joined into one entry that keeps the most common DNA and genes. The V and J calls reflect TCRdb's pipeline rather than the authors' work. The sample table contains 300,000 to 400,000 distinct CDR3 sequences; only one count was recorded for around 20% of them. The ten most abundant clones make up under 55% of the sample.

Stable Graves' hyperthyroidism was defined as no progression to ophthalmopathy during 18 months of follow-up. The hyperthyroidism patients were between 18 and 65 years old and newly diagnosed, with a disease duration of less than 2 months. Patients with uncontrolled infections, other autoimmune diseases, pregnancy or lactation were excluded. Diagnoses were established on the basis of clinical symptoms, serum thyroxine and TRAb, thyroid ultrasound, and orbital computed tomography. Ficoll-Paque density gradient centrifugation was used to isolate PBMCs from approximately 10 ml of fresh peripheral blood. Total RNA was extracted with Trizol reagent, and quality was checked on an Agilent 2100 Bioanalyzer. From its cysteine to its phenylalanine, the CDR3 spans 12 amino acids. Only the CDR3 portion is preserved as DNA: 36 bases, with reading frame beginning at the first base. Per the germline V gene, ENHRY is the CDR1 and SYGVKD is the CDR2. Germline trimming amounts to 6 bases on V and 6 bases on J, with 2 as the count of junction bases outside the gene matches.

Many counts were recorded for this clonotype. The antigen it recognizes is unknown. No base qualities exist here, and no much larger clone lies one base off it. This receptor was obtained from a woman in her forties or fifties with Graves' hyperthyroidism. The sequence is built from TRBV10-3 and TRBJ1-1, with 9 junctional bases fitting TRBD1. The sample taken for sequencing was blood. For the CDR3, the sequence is CAISGQGPEAFF. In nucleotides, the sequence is TGTGCCATCAGCGGACAGGGGCCTGAAGCTTTCTTT.